Described below is a single T cell receptor (beta chain) sequence and its context. What it binds is not known. Looked up from germline, CDR1 is MNHNS and CDR2 is SASEGT. This CDR3 has 14 residues. V was trimmed by 7 bases and J by 2 bases, leaving 13 bases between them. The data stem from a study of cytomegalovirus exposure and HLA in healthy donors. Study context: Earlier findings included some 120 million unique TCR beta sequences obtained from about 180 million T cells.

PCR employed 60 Vbeta and 13 Jbeta primers. TCRdb's table, derived via immunoSEQ multiplex PCR, lists solely in-frame clones and lacks some. The sample includes 200,000 to 250,000 clones, approximately 80% of them seen just once. Regarding the study as a whole: The classifier was said to identify cytomegalovirus status with high specificity and sensitivity. Productive rates of about 87% or about 30% were seen for most TCR beta V segments in an earlier analysis.

This chain joins TRBV6-1 and TRBJ2-3, with D perhaps matching TRBD1 (6 bases). This receptor was identified in a girl aged 5-17 years in good health and CMV-seronegative. The source material was PBMCs. The CDR3 nucleotides are TGTGCCAGCAATATGGGGGCCTACACAGATACGCAGTATTTT. Amino acid sequence: CASNMGAYTDTQYF.